This TCR beta chain was found in a study of blood T cells in healthy people across ages. Notes on the study in general: Considered underestimates were the diversity estimates obtained from one million T cells.

Per-sample PBMC isolation yielded at least 6.5 million cells. Germline V CDR1 and CDR2: SGHAT, FQDESV (reference sequence). Trimming left V 4 bases short and J 7 bases short, with 8 bases between. The CDR3 has 13 amino acids. PCR was performed a second time for 7 to 11 cycles using a sample-barcoded 5' primer and a J-beta primer mix. TCRdb analysed the 5' RACE reads with MiXCR anew, one entry per CDR3 protein. The sample consists of more than 650,000 distinct CDR3 sequences, around a quarter of them appearing once. This clonotype was detected a few times. The antigen remains unidentified. The sample was also reused in another study, on T cells of mothers and their children.

The genes are TRBV11-1 and TRBJ1-6; TRBD1 is a possible D gene (5 bases). The material sequenced was blood. The TCR sequence derives from a boy younger than 18 in good health. The CDR3 coding sequence is TGTGCCAGCAGCTCAGGGTTGAATTCACCCCTCCACTTT. As protein: CASSSGLNSPLHF. The full variable domain, its missing parts supplied by reference TRBV11-1 and TRBJ1-6, is EAEVAQSPRYKITEKSQAVAFWCDPISGHATLYWYRQILGQGPELLVQFQDESVVDDSQLPKDRFSAERLKGVDSTLKIQPAELGDSAMYLCASSSGLNSPLHFGNGTRLTVT.